This record covers a single TCR beta chain. Antigen: not known. The CDR3 length is 16 residues. With 7 bases removed from V and 4 bases from J, the gap between germline ends came to 23 bases. Germline assignment: CDR1 SGHRS and CDR2 YFSETQ. The sample is drawn from a study of T cells after yellow fever vaccination. Whole-study results and caveats: A large majority of primary-vaccination clones showed up again after the booster (96% CD4, almost 90% CD8).

Generation of TCR cDNA used 5'RACE template switching (which added a universal primer site and UMIs). From the 5' RACE reads, TCRdb called clonotypes with MiXCR, one entry per CDR3 protein. Seen here are 310,000 or so distinct CDR3 sequences, around 6.8% observed once, and the top ten hold roughly a sixth. The clonotype comes from a young man who received the YFV17D yellow fever vaccine. The chain recombines TRBV5-1 with TRBJ1-2, with D tentatively TRBD1 (6 bases). The specimen comprised PBMCs, sampled approximately 47 days after the first yellow fever vaccination. DNA for the CDR3: TGCGCCAGCCCCCCCCCGCGGACAGAAACCTTCTATGGCTACACCTTC. Translating gives CASPPPRTETFYGYTF.